This TCR beta chain was recorded in a study of T cells after yellow fever vaccination. UMIs and a universal primer site were added when TCR cDNA was made by 5'RACE template switching. Via MiXCR, TCRdb re-called the 5' RACE reads, giving one row per CDR3 protein. The data show 200,000 or so distinct CDR3 sequences, with approximately 6.3% seen just once and approximately 0.99% held by the top ten. A remark on this clonotype: What it binds is unknown.

The study, taken as a whole, reports: Post-booster repertoires again held most primary-vaccination clones (approximately 96% CD4, roughly 88% CD8). Peak timing came faster in the weaker secondary response, day 5 versus 15.

This CDR3 spans 14 amino acids. The V and J ends lost 2 bases and 5 bases respectively, with 11 bases between them. Germline V gene sequence: CDR1 SGHRS, CDR2 YFSETQ. The chain has TRBV5-1 and TRBJ2-1; no firm D call. The source is a young man who received the YFV17D yellow fever vaccine. Sequenced material: CD4+ T cells sorted from PBMCs, taken on the day of the yellow fever booster vaccination. CDR3 bases: TGCGCCAGCAGCTTAGAAGGGCCTCACAATGAGCAGTTCTTC. As protein: CASSLEGPHNEQFF.